This T cell receptor (beta chain) was sequenced in a study of blood T cell repertoires in COVID-19. TCRdb's table, derived via immunoSEQ multiplex PCR, lists solely in-frame clones and lacks some. The table shows 65,000 to 90,000 clones, with roughly four fifths occurring only once. Germline CDR1 is SGDLS and CDR2 is YYNGEE. CDR3 length: 15 amino acids. V gave up 1 base and J gave up 2 bases, with 12 bases separating them. Specimen: peripheral blood. The origin of this receptor is a man in his sixties or seventies with active or convalescent COVID-19. The chain combines TRBV9 with TRBJ1-2; possibly TRBD1 for D (6 bases). CDR3 amino acids: CASSVNMGHNYGYTF. The DNA of the CDR3 is TGTGCCAGCAGCGTAAACATGGGACACAACTATGGCTACACCTTC.